The 17 T cell receptor beta chains below were found in one sample sequenced in a study of identical twins. From the 5' RACE reads, TCRdb called clonotypes with MiXCR, one entry per CDR3 protein. This sample yields more than 400,000 distinct CDR3 sequences, of which around 15% are seen a single time; roughly 0.4% belongs to the top ten. These records were also assigned to another study, of yellow fever vaccine responses in identical twins.

Sequencing was done on a sample of CD4+ T cells sorted from blood. All receptors derive from a woman aged 18-29 years in good health.

The rearrangement links TRBV20-1 to TRBJ2-1; 10 nucleotides align to TRBD2. Germline V gene data show CDR1 as DFQATT and CDR2 as SNEGSKA (reference sequence). V lost 7 bases and J lost 2; bases outside the gene matches: 5. The CDR3 is 14 amino acids. Here the CDR3 reads CSERAGGPYNEQFF. CDR3 bases: TGCAGTGAACGAGCGGGGGGGCCCTACAATGAGCAGTTCTTC.

V gene TRBV11-2 combines with J gene TRBJ2-3; 11 positions agree with TRBD2. The CDR3 is 17 residues long. Germline V gene lookup returns CDR1 SGHAT and CDR2 FQNNGV. V gave up 0 bases and J gave up 5 bases; unmatched junction bases: 7. The CDR3 nucleotides read TGTGCCAGCAGCTTAGACTATAGCGGGAGGGCCGAAGATACGCAGTATTTT. Its translation: CASSLDYSGRAEDTQYF.

Only a few counts were recorded for this clonotype. This chain uses TRBV10-3 with TRBJ2-1; 7 bases line up with TRBD2. The ends lost 4 bases at V and 10 bases at J; junction bases unmatched: 4. The CDR3 covers 12 residues. The germline V gene encodes CDR1 ENHRY and CDR2 SYGVKD. The CDR3 reads CAISARGEEQFF. The CDR3 DNA follows: TGTGCCATCAGTGCTCGGGGGGAGGAGCAGTTCTTC.

The chain combines TRBV2 with TRBJ1-1; 7 bases agree with TRBD1. This CDR3 is built from 16 residues. Germline CDR1 and CDR2: SNHLY and FYNNEI. V dropped 1 base and J dropped 6; count of bases not matched to a gene: 11. The CDR3 nucleotides are TGTGCCAGCAGTGAAGGGTTGGGGCAGGGGGGGTCTGAAGCTTTCTTT. The encoded protein is CASSEGLGQGGSEAFF.

The chain joins TRBV12-3 or TRBV12-4 to TRBJ1-1; tentative D call: TRBD1 (5 bases). CDR3 length: 16 amino acids. V was trimmed by 3 bases and J by 1 base, leaving 15 bases between them. Here the CDR3 DNA reads TGTGCCAGCAGTTTGGGGGGGTTCGAGACGAACACTGAAGCTTTCTTT. It translates to CASSLGGFETNTEAFF.

This clonotype was seen only a few times. The genes are TRBV2 and TRBJ2-7; possibly TRBD1 for D (7 bases). Trimming removed 4 bases from V and 6 bases from J, with 13 bases in between. The CDR3 is 13 amino acids. Germline V gene lookup returns CDR1 SNHLY and CDR2 FYNNEI. Here the CDR3 reads CASSARQGGEQYF. CDR3 DNA sequence: TGTGCCAGCAGTGCCAGACAGGGAGGCGAGCAGTACTTC.

This rearrangement joins TRBV20-1 to TRBJ2-2; no reliable D call. This CDR3 is 14 amino acids long. Per germline, CDR1 DFQATT and CDR2 SNEGSKA (reference sequence). Trimming removed 6 bases from V and 1 base from J, with 12 bases in between. The CDR3 is CSAMVHGNTGELFF. CDR3 nucleotides: TGCAGTGCCATGGTCCACGGGAACACCGGGGAGCTGTTTTTT.

This clonotype was seen a single time. J is TRBJ2-6 and V is TRBV2; no clear D gene. Germline values: CDR1 SNHLY, CDR2 FYNNEI. The CDR3 length is 16 residues. Trimming pared 6 bases from V and 2 bases from J, leaving 14 bases between. In DNA form, the CDR3 reads TGTGCCAGCAGCGTCAACGACTTACCTGGGGCCAACGTCCTGACTTTC. Its protein is CASSVNDLPGANVLTF.

There are a few counts of this clonotype. V is TRBV9 and J is TRBJ1-1, with D perhaps matching TRBD1 (5 bases). CDR3 length equals 15 residues. Trimming stripped 4 bases from V and 0 bases from J, with 13 bases between. Germline V gene lookup returns CDR1 SGDLS and CDR2 YYNGEE. This chain's CDR3 is CASSITGVMNTEAFF. In nucleotides, the CDR3 is TGTGCCAGCAGCATCACGGGGGTCATGAACACTGAAGCTTTCTTT.

This clonotype was seen a handful of times. The chain carries TRBV12-3 or TRBV12-4 and TRBJ2-1; 9 positions agree with TRBD2. V shed 7 bases and J 8 bases; nucleotides not matched to a gene: 12. There are 15 residues in the CDR3. Written as DNA, the CDR3 is TGTGCCAGCACCCTGACGGCTAGCGGGACCCATGAGCAGTTCTTC. It yields the protein CASTLTASGTHEQFF.

This clonotype has more than one count but fewer than ten. The V call is TRBV15, the J call TRBJ2-4, with D perhaps matching TRBD1 (6 bases). Germline values: CDR1 LNHNV, CDR2 YYDKDF (reference sequence). Trimming cost V 3 bases and J 2 bases, with 11 bases left between them. The CDR3 has 15 amino acids. The CDR3 reads CATSSSGVTKNIQYF. CDR3 in DNA: TGTGCCACCAGCAGTTCAGGGGTTACCAAAAACATTCAGTACTTC.

This clonotype has only a few counts. The chain has TRBV7-2 and TRBJ1-5; D unclear. With 3 bases removed from V and 9 bases from J, the gap between germline ends came to 6 bases. The CDR3 has 11 residues. Germline V gene data show CDR1 as SGHTA and CDR2 as FQGNSA. The CDR3, as DNA: TGTGCCAGCAGCTTGTTAGGGCCCCAGCATTTT. Its protein is CASSLLGPQHF.

The J gene is TRBJ2-2, the V gene TRBV20-1, with 9 bases matching TRBD2. V dropped 1 base and J dropped 0; count of bases not matched to a gene: 15. Germline-derived CDR1 and CDR2 are DFQATT and SNEGSKA (reference sequence). The CDR3 is made up of 20 amino acids. CDR3 protein: CSARVAGGLAGPTNTGELFF. CDR3 DNA: TGCAGTGCTAGAGTCGCGGGAGGGCTAGCGGGACCTACGAACACCGGGGAGCTGTTTTTT.

The table lists this clonotype with a few counts. This rearrangement joins TRBV5-6 to TRBJ2-7; D tentatively reads TRBD1 or TRBD2 (6 bases each). Germline loops: CDR1 SGHDT, CDR2 YYEEEE. The germline V and J ends were trimmed by 1 base and 0 bases, with 11 bases remaining between them. This CDR3 is built from 15 residues. The CDR3 DNA sequence: TGTGCCAGCAGCTTGCGGGGGCGATTCTCCTACGAGCAGTACGTC. Its translation: CASSLRGRFSYEQYV.

The chain combines TRBV28 with TRBJ2-7; TRBD2 aligns across 7 bases. Germline CDR1 reads MDHEN; CDR2 reads SYDVKM. With 7 bases clipped from V and 2 bases from J, the junction kept 8 bases outside the gene matches. The CDR3 spans 14 residues. The CDR3 region is CASKGGNPPYEQYF. In nucleotides, the CDR3 is TGTGCCAGCAAGGGAGGGAACCCGCCCTACGAGCAGTACTTC. The whole variable domain, filled in from reference TRBV28 and TRBJ2-7, reads DVKVTQSSRYLVKRTGEKVFLECVQDMDHENMFWYRQDPGLGLRLIYFSYDVKMKEKGDIPEGYSVSREKKERFSLILESASTNQTSMYLCASKGGNPPYEQYFGPGTRLTVT.

This clonotype was counted only a few times. In DNA, the CDR3 is TGTGCCAGCCCTAGATATATAGCGGTAGCCAAAAACATTCAGTACTTC. This gives the protein CASPRYIAVAKNIQYF. This rearrangement joins TRBV2 to TRBJ2-4; D perhaps matches TRBD2 (6 bases). CDR1 and CDR2 (germline): SNHLY, FYNNEI. V gave up 8 bases and J gave up 0 bases, with 17 bases separating them. This CDR3 is 16 amino acids long.

This clonotype was detected a few times. One end of the junction varies from germline; a read error may be responsible. The chain is built from TRBV7-3 and TRBJ2-5, with D perhaps matching TRBD2 (5 bases). This CDR3 spans 13 amino acids. CDR1 is SGHTA and CDR2 is FQGTGA in the germline V gene. CDR3 sequence: CASSLNPGETQYF. The DNA for the CDR3 is TGCGCCAGCAGCTTAAATCCGGGGGAGACCCAGTACTTC.